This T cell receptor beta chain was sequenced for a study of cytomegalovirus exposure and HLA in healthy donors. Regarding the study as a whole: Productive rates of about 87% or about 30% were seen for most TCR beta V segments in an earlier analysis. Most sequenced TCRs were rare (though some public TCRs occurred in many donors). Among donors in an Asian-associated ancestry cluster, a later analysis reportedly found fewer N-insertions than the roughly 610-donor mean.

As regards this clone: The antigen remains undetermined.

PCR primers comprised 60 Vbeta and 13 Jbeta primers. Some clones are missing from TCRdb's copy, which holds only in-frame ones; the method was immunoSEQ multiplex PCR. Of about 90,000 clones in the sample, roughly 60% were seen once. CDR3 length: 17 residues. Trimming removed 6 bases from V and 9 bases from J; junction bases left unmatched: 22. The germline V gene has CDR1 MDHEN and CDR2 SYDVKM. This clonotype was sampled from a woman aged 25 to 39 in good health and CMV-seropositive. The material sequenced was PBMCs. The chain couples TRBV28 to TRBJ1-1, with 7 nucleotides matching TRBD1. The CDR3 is CASSPTKLGTVGIQAFF. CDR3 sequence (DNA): TGTGCCAGCAGCCCGACCAAACTCGGGACAGTGGGGATTCAAGCTTTCTTT.